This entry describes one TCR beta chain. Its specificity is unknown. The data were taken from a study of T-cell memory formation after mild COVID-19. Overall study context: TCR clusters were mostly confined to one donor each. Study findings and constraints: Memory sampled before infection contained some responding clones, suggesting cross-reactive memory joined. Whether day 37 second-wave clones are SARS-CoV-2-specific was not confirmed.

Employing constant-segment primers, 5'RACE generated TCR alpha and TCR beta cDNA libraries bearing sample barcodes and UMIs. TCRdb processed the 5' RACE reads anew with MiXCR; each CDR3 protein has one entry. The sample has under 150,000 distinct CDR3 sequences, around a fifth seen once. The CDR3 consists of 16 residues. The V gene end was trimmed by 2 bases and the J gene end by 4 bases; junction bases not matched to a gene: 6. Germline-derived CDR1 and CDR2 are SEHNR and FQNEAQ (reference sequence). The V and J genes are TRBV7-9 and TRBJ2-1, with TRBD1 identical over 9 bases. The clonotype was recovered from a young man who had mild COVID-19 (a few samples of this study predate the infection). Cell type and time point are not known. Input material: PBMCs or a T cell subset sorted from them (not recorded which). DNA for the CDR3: TGTGCCAGCAGCTTAATGGGGGACAGGGAATACAATGAGCAGTTCTTC. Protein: CASSLMGDREYNEQFF.